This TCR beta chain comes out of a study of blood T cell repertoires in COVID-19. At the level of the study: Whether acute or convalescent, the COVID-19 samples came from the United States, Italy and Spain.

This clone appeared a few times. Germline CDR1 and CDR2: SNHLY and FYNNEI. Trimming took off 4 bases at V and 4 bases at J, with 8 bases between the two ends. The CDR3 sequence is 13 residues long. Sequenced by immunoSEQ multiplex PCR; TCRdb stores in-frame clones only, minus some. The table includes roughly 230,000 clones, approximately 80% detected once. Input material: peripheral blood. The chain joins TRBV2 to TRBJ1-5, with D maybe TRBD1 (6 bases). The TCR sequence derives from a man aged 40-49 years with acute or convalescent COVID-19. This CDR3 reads CASSADRNQPQHF. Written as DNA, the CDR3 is TGTGCCAGCAGTGCCGACAGGAATCAGCCCCAGCATTTT. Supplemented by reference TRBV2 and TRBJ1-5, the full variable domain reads EPEVTQTPSHQVTQMGQEVILRCVPISNHLYFYWYRQILGQKVEFLVSFYNNEISEKSEIFDDQFSVERPDGSNFTLKIRSTKLEDSAMYFCASSADRNQPQHFGDGTRLSIL.